What follows are 10 T cell receptor beta chains derived from one specimen sequenced in a study of metastatic and nonmetastatic thyroid tumors. TCRdb reprocessed the PCR reads via MiXCR. The profile shows some 22,000 clones, around a fifth of them singletons. Among the patients, none had received any treatment before thyroid surgery. The material sequenced was tumor tissue. Source of these receptors: a female donor with papillary thyroid cancer or a benign thyroid nodule (not recorded which). Some clones in this sample may be carry-over from other donors' samples.

V gene TRBV12-3 or TRBV12-4 combines with J gene TRBJ1-3; D unclear. The V gene lost 3 bases and the J gene lost 0 bases, with 9 bases spanning the gap. The CDR3 extends over 15 amino acids. CDR3 loop: CASSFLRNSGNTIYF. The CDR3 nucleotides read TGTGCCAGCAGTTTTTTAAGGAACTCTGGAAACACCATATATTTT.

There are many counts of this clone. The chain uses TRBV30 and TRBJ2-3; D is undetermined. Trimming pared 4 bases from V and 0 bases from J, leaving 5 bases between. Germline-derived CDR1 and CDR2 are GTSNPN and SVGIG (reference sequence). This CDR3 is built from 12 residues. In DNA, the CDR3 is TGTGCCTGGACGCCTAGCACAGATACGCAGTATTTT. Its translation: CAWTPSTDTQYF.

The chain recombines TRBV28 with TRBJ2-7; 11 bases fit TRBD2. Germline CDR1 and CDR2: MDHEN and SYDVKM. This CDR3 is 19 amino acids long. V was pared by 1 base and J by 3 bases, with 14 bases of the junction left unmatched. This CDR3 is CASSLFLLAGGPLLYEQYF. The CDR3 DNA reads as TGTGCCAGCAGTTTATTTTTGCTAGCGGGAGGCCCTCTCCTCTACGAGCAGTACTTC.

The chain is built from TRBV4-3 and TRBJ2-1, with D possibly matching TRBD2 (6 bases). The V end lost 8 bases, the J end lost 6 bases, and 20 bases lay between the germline ends. Germline lookup yields CDR1 LGHNA and CDR2 YSLEER. There are 15 residues in the CDR3. The CDR3 reads CASSTGTSATNEQFF. The CDR3 coding sequence is TGCGCCAGCTCAACCGGGACTTCTGCCACCAATGAGCAGTTCTTC.

As for this clone: A junction end diverges from the germline sequence, so it may reflect a read error. V gene TRBV27 combines with J gene TRBJ1-5; weak D call: TRBD1 (6 bases). The CDR3 has 16 amino acids. From germline, CDR1 is MNHEY and CDR2 SMNVEV (reference sequence). As DNA, the CDR3 is TGTGCCAGCAGTCCACGACAGGTCCAGCGCAATCAGCCACAGCATTTT. It codes for CASSPRQVQRNQPQHF.

This clone was seen many times. The chain employs TRBV25-1 and TRBJ2-5, with D possibly matching TRBD2 (5 bases). V gave up 7 bases and J gave up 1 base, with 10 bases separating them. The germline CDR1 and CDR2 sequences are MGHDK and SYGVNS. The CDR3 has 13 residues. Here the CDR3 reads CASNDGVQETQYF. The DNA for the CDR3 is TGTGCCAGCAACGACGGGGTCCAAGAGACCCAGTACTTC.

This clone was detected only a few times. The rearrangement joins TRBV12-3 or TRBV12-4 to TRBJ2-7; 11 positions match TRBD2. This CDR3 has 17 residues. The ends lost 5 bases at V and 4 bases at J; junction bases unmatched: 13. The CDR3 spells CASSLGDRTSGFYEQYF. The CDR3 DNA sequence: TGTGCCAGCAGTCTTGGGGATAGGACTAGCGGGTTTTACGAGCAGTACTTC.

This clone has a handful of counts. The rearrangement links TRBV6-4 to TRBJ2-7; either TRBD1 or TRBD2 may fit D (5 bases each). The CDR3 contains 16 residues. In germline, CDR1 is MRHNA, CDR2 SNTAGT. Trimming took 7 bases from V and 4 from J, leaving 23 bases between them. The chain's CDR3 is CASTEKLGRGRYEQYF. The CDR3 DNA is TGTGCCAGCACCGAGAAGTTGGGCCGGGGACGATACGAGCAGTACTTC.

In its sample, this clone ranks as medium-sized. The chain joins TRBV4-2 to TRBJ1-1; D not resolved. The germline CDR1 and CDR2 sequences are LGHNA and YNFKEQ. CDR3 length: 13 residues. V was cut by 4 bases and J by 3 bases, with 9 bases left in between. The DNA of the CDR3 is TGTGCCAGCAGCCCGACTCGGGACACTGAAGCTTTCTTT. This encodes CASSPTRDTEAFF.

The J gene is TRBJ1-5, the V gene TRBV2; weak D call: TRBD1 (5 bases). Per the germline V gene, CDR1 is SNHLY and CDR2 is FYNNEI. V shed 6 bases and J shed 5 bases, with 17 bases lying between them. This CDR3 contains 15 residues. The CDR3 DNA reads as TGTGCCAGCAGCTGGACAACTTCGGAGGATCAGCCCCAGCATTTT. It is translated as CASSWTTSEDQPQHF.